The T cell receptor beta chain under discussion was sequenced for a study of T cell changes during pregnancy in multiple sclerosis. Measured with immunoSEQ multiplex PCR; TCRdb has only the in-frame clones, and not every one. The sample consists of more than 90,000 clones, about 91% of them appearing once. The germline V gene encodes CDR1 MNHEY and CDR2 SVGAGI. Trimming stripped 0 bases from V and 3 bases from J, with 5 bases between. The CDR3 is 13 amino acids. The V and J genes are TRBV6-5 and TRBJ1-1; no clear D gene. The sample consisted of peripheral blood, taken in the second trimester of pregnancy. This receptor was taken from a female donor with multiple sclerosis, enrolled in a pregnancy study. Here the CDR3 reads CASSYSADTEAFF. The CDR3 nucleotides are TGTGCCAGCAGTTACTCGGCCGACACTGAAGCTTTCTTT.